This T cell receptor beta chain derives from a study of cytomegalovirus exposure and HLA in healthy donors. Broader study findings: Specificity for CMV antigens was confirmed in vitro for a few of the CMV-associated chains. There were around 160 TCR beta chains listed as cytomegalovirus-associated. Reported results showed that the classifier diagnosed cytomegalovirus status with high specificity and sensitivity.

The V end lost 9 bases, the J end lost 2 bases, and 16 bases lay between the germline ends. Germline V gives CDR1 LNHDA, CDR2 SQIVND (reference sequence). The CDR3 has 14 residues. TCRdb keeps only in-frame clones here, not all; method: immunoSEQ multiplex PCR. The sample includes fewer than 85,000 clones, roughly 94% of them seen just once. In regard to this clone: What it recognizes is unknown.

Donors came from a validation cohort of approximately 110 subjects, distinct from the first 666-subject cohort. The sequenced material came from PBMCs. This clonotype was obtained from a woman under 30 in good health and CMV-seronegative. The chain carries TRBV19 and TRBJ2-5; D is possibly TRBD2 (6 bases). The CDR3 bases are TGTGCCAGCCCTCCGGGACTCCCTCAAGAGACCCAGTACTTC. Amino acids: CASPPGLPQETQYF.